Listed below are T cell receptor beta chains from one sample, sequenced in a study of cytomegalovirus exposure and HLA in healthy donors. TCRdb keeps only in-frame clones here, not all; method: immunoSEQ multiplex PCR. The sample table includes under 95,000 clones. The sequencing input was PBMCs. The receptors were gathered from a man aged 50 or older in good health and CMV-seronegative. The CDR3 runs from the conserved cysteine through the conserved F or W. Fields, in order: J gene, D gene, V gene, CDR3 DNA, CDR3 protein. The D gene is left open where the match is weak.

>TRBJ2-1|TRBD2|TRBV11-2
TGTGCCAGCAGCCAGAGCGGGAGCTCCTACAATGAGCAGTTCTTC
CASSQSGSSYNEQFF
>TRBJ1-2|.|TRBV11-1
TGTGCCAGCAGCTCAGGATTCTATGGCTACACCTTC
CASSSGFYGYTF
>TRBJ1-1|.|TRBV7-3
TGTGCCAGCAGCTCCCTTGGGGGGAGGACCACTGAAGCTTTCTTT
CASSSLGGRTTEAFF
>TRBJ2-3|TRBD2|TRBV10-1
TGCGCCAGCAGTGAGTCGGGACTAGCTCGAGATACGCAGTATTTT
CASSESGLARDTQYF
>TRBJ2-2|TRBD2|TRBV4-3
TGCGCCAGCAGCTCCAGACTAGCGGGGGACGGCACCGGGGAGCTGTTTTTT
CASSSRLAGDGTGELFF
>TRBJ2-7|TRBD1|TRBV29-1
TGCAGCGTAGGACAGGGGAGGTACGAGCAGTACTTC
CSVGQGRYEQYF
>TRBJ2-1|TRBD1|TRBV7-6
TGTGCCAGCAGCTTAGGACCGGGACAGCTCTCGGGTGAGCAGTTCTTC
CASSLGPGQLSGEQFF
>TRBJ2-7|.|TRBV18
TGTGCCAGCTCACCGACCGCCGGGTCCTCCGAGCAGTACTTC
CASSPTAGSSEQYF
>TRBJ2-1|TRBD2|TRBV27
TGTGCCAGCACCCATAGCGGGGGCCCTAATGAGCAGTTCTTC
CASTHSGGPNEQFF
>TRBJ1-1|.|TRBV29-1
TGCAGCGCCTTAGCTCAGGGTACAGCTTTCTTT
CSALAQGTAFF
>TRBJ1-6|TRBD1|TRBV19
TGTGCCAGTAGGGATACAGGGGTTGCCTATAATTCACCCCTCCACTTT
CASRDTGVAYNSPLHF
>TRBJ1-1|.|TRBV19
TGTGCCAGTAGTAGGTGGCCTGAAGCTTTCTTT
CASSRWPEAFF
>TRBJ1-2|.|TRBV6-5
TGTGCCAGCAGTCGGACCATGGACTCGGTCCATGGCTACACCTTC
CASSRTMDSVHGYTF
>TRBJ1-2|.|TRBV28
TGTGCCAGCAGTTCAGGGCCGACGGAGGGTGGCTACACCTTC
CASSSGPTEGGYTF
>TRBJ1-2|.|TRBV25-1
TGTGCCAGCAGTGGCCAGGAACTTAACTATGGCTACACCTTC
CASSGQELNYGYTF
>TRBJ2-3|TRBD2|TRBV7-9
TGTGCCAGCAGCGTTAGCGGGGGACCGGGTAGGCATATAGATACGCAGTATTTT
CASSVSGGPGRHIDTQYF
>TRBJ2-1|.|TRBV7-8
TGTGCCAGCAGCTACTCAAACTGGGGGGTGCAGAATGAGCAGTTCTTC
CASSYSNWGVQNEQFF
>TRBJ2-3|.|TRBV5-1
TGCGCCAGCAGCTCCCAACCTTGGGCAGGCACAGATACGCAGTATTTT
CASSSQPWAGTDTQYF
>TRBJ1-4|.|TRBV6-5
TGTGCCAGCAGCGGGTCAGCTCGAGAAAAACTGTTTTTT
CASSGSAREKLFF
>TRBJ1-2|.|TRBV2
TGTGCCAGCAGTGAAGCTCAGGGGCAGGTGTATGGCTACACCTTC
CASSEAQGQVYGYTF
>TRBJ2-1|TRBD2|TRBV7-6
TGTGCCAGCAGCCGGACTAGCGGGGGCAATGAGCAGTTCTTC
CASSRTSGGNEQFF
>TRBJ1-1|.|TRBV6-5
TGTGCCAGCAGTTACTCCTACGGGGTCACTGAAGCTTTCTTT
CASSYSYGVTEAFF
>TRBJ1-1|TRBD1|TRBV7-3
TGTGCCAGCAGCTTATCGGCCAGGGGGCGAACTGAAGCTTTCTTT
CASSLSARGRTEAFF
>TRBJ2-7|.|TRBV14
TGTGCCAGCAGCCAACACGACAGGTTAAACTACGAGCAGTACTTC
CASSQHDRLNYEQYF
>TRBJ1-2|.|TRBV6-6
TGTGCCAGCAGTTACGTCCCGGGTAGCTATGGCTACACCTTC
CASSYVPGSYGYTF
>TRBJ2-7|TRBD2|TRBV29-1
TGCAGCGCGATAGGGACGGGGGGCGAGCAGTACTTC
CSAIGTGGEQYF
>TRBJ2-5|.|TRBV11-1
TGTGCCAGCAGCTTTTCCCTGCGCGCGGCCCAGTACTTC
CASSFSLRAAQYF
>TRBJ1-5|.|TRBV30
TGTGCCTGGAGTTCCTGGGTCGGAGGTCAGCCCCAGCATTTT
CAWSSWVGGQPQHF
>TRBJ2-1|.|TRBV18
TGTGCCAGCTCACCAAGGGATCAGGGTGTAGGGCAGTTCTTC
CASSPRDQGVGQFF
>TRBJ1-4|.|TRBV5-6
TGTGCCAGCAGCTTGTGGAGAGCAACTAATGAAAAACTGTTTTTT
CASSLWRATNEKLFF
>TRBJ2-3|TRBD2|TRBV19
TGTGCCAGTAGTATACTAGCGGGCACAGATACGCAGTATTTT
CASSILAGTDTQYF
>TRBJ1-1|TRBD1|TRBV5-1
TGCGCCAGCAGCTTGACAGGGGACTCGGGGGCTGAAGCTTTCTTT
CASSLTGDSGAEAFF
>TRBJ1-4|.|TRBV18
TGTGCCAGCTCACCCTCCACTAATGAAAAACTGTTTTTT
CASSPSTNEKLFF
>TRBJ2-6|TRBD1|TRBV28
TGTGCCAGTACAGGGGGGCCCCTCCTGGGCTCTGGGGCCAACGTCCTGACTTTC
CASTGGPLLGSGANVLTF
>TRBJ2-7|.|TRBV4-2
TGTGCCAGCAGCCAAGCGGGATACGAGCAGTACTTC
CASSQAGYEQYF
>TRBJ2-5|TRBD1|TRBV18
TGTGCCAGCTCACCGGAGGACAGGGGTACAGAGACCCAGTACTTC
CASSPEDRGTETQYF
>TRBJ1-1|TRBD1|TRBV19
TGTGCCAGTAGTATAGGATCGGACAGGTACTCTGAAGCTTTCTTT
CASSIGSDRYSEAFF
>TRBJ2-2|TRBD1|TRBV7-2
TGTGCCAGCAGCTTAGTGGGACAGGGGATCACCGGGGAGCTGTTTTTT
CASSLVGQGITGELFF
>TRBJ1-1|.|TRBV10-3
TGTGCCATATCCTGGAGGGTATCCAACACTGAAGCTTTCTTT
CAISWRVSNTEAFF
>TRBJ1-5|.|TRBV6-1
TGTGCCAGCAGTGAGGCCCCCTCCCAGCATTTT
CASSEAPSQHF
>TRBJ1-3|.|TRBV6-4
TGTGCCAGCAGTCCAGGGCCTGGAAACACCATATATTTT
CASSPGPGNTIYF
>TRBJ1-5|.|TRBV7-2
TGTGCCAGCAGCTTAGGAGGTAGGGGCGAAGGTCAGCCCCAGCATTTT
CASSLGGRGEGQPQHF
>TRBJ2-1|.|TRBV5-6
TGTGCCAGCAGCTTGGTCAGCGACAATGAGCAGTTCTTC
CASSLVSDNEQFF
>TRBJ2-2|.|TRBV28
TGTGCCAGCAGTTTCGCGAACACCGGGGAGCTGTTTTTT
CASSFANTGELFF
>TRBJ2-2|.|TRBV19
TGTGCCAGTACAGTCGGAGGTAGGAACACCGGGGAGCTGTTTTTT
CASTVGGRNTGELFF
>TRBJ2-3|.|TRBV7-2
TGTGCCAGCAGCTTAGTAGCTGGCCTCTCAGATACGCAGTATTTT
CASSLVAGLSDTQYF
>TRBJ1-5|.|TRBV15
TGTGCCACCAGCCGAGTGGGCAGTAGCAATCAGCCCCAGCATTTT
CATSRVGSSNQPQHF
>TRBJ2-6|.|TRBV7-3
TGTGCCAGCAGCTACCCAGGCTCTGGGGCCAACGTCCTGACTTTC
CASSYPGSGANVLTF
>TRBJ2-4|.|TRBV4-2
TGTGCCAGCAGCCAGAGCGGAGGGGCCAAAAACATTCAGTACTTC
CASSQSGGAKNIQYF
>TRBJ2-7|.|TRBV27
TGTGCCAGCAGTTTCCAGGGTTCCCCCTACTACGAGCAGTACTTC
CASSFQGSPYYEQYF
>TRBJ1-2|.|TRBV5-1
TGCGCCAGCGCGTATGGCTACACCTTC
CASAYGYTF
>TRBJ1-3|.|TRBV7-9
TGTGCCAGCAGCTTAGTACAGGCCAACACCATATATTTT
CASSLVQANTIYF
>TRBJ1-2|.|TRBV19
TGTGCCAGTACTTTAGGCTTTCGGGACACTATCTATGGCTACACCTTC
CASTLGFRDTIYGYTF